The rows below give T cell receptor beta chains drawn from one sample of a study of T cell changes during pregnancy in multiple sclerosis. The protocol was immunoSEQ multiplex PCR, while the TCRdb copy is restricted to in-frame clones and leaves out a portion. The repertoire holds 20,000 to 25,000 clones, around 81% seen once, with roughly 14% in the top ten. The sequences come from CD8+ T cells from peripheral blood mononuclear cells, collected in the first trimester of pregnancy. The receptors shown here come from a female donor in good health, enrolled as a control in a pregnancy study. Each CDR3 is given with its conserved first and last residue. The D gene is left open where the match is weak. Part of the rows lack a size; the others show once, few, many or a class for expanded clones.

CDR3aa: CASSTGTGLTGELFF
CDR3nt: TGTGCCAGCAGCACCGGGACAGGGTTAACCGGGGAGCTGTTTTTT
d_gene: TRBD1
v_gene: TRBV6-5
j_gene: TRBJ2-2
abundance: -

CDR3aa: CASSFEGRDSNTDTQYF
CDR3nt: TGCGCCAGCAGCTTCGAGGGCCGGGACAGTAACACAGATACGCAGTATTTT
d_gene: TRBD1
v_gene: TRBV5-1
j_gene: TRBJ2-3
abundance: -

CDR3aa: CASSLGGQGTREQYF
CDR3nt: TGTGCCAGCAGCTTAGGCGGACAGGGGACAAGGGAGCAGTACTTC
d_gene: TRBD1
v_gene: TRBV11-2
j_gene: TRBJ2-7
abundance: -

CDR3aa: CASSLNPTRSDEQYF
CDR3nt: TGCGCCAGCAGCTTAAATCCCACTAGGTCGGACGAGCAGTACTTC
d_gene: -
v_gene: TRBV5-1
j_gene: TRBJ2-7
abundance: -

CDR3aa: CASRQGGTYEQYF
CDR3nt: TGTGCCAGCAGACAGGGGGGTACCTACGAGCAGTACTTC
d_gene: TRBD1
v_gene: TRBV13
j_gene: TRBJ2-7
abundance: -

CDR3aa: CASSVGYLGRVEYGYTF
CDR3nt: TGTGCCAGCAGCGTTGGATACCTGGGGAGGGTAGAATATGGCTACACCTTC
d_gene: -
v_gene: TRBV5-6
j_gene: TRBJ1-2
abundance: -

CDR3aa: CASSGRGGEQYF
CDR3nt: TGCGCCAGCAGTGGCAGGGGCGGCGAGCAGTACTTC
d_gene: -
v_gene: TRBV5-1
j_gene: TRBJ2-7
abundance: -

CDR3aa: CASSPGLAVSYEQYF
CDR3nt: TGTGCCAGCAGCCCCGGACTAGCGGTATCCTACGAGCAGTACTTC
d_gene: TRBD2
v_gene: TRBV5-6
j_gene: TRBJ2-7
abundance: -

CDR3aa: CASSELTEGNQPQHF
CDR3nt: TGTGCCAGCAGTGAACTGACAGAAGGCAATCAGCCCCAGCATTTT
d_gene: -
v_gene: TRBV6-1
j_gene: TRBJ1-5
abundance: -

CDR3aa: CASRIQLPQETQYF
CDR3nt: TGTGCCAGCAGGATACAGCTTCCTCAAGAGACCCAGTACTTC
d_gene: -
v_gene: TRBV6-1
j_gene: TRBJ2-5
abundance: once

CDR3aa: CASSWGLAGNYNEQFF
CDR3nt: TGTGCCAGCAGCTGGGGACTAGCGGGGAACTACAATGAGCAGTTCTTC
d_gene: TRBD2
v_gene: TRBV7-3
j_gene: TRBJ2-1
abundance: -

CDR3aa: CASSGTSGSQDEQFF
CDR3nt: TGTGCCAGCAGTGGGACTAGCGGCAGTCAGGATGAGCAGTTCTTC
d_gene: TRBD2
v_gene: TRBV6-4
j_gene: TRBJ2-1
abundance: -

CDR3aa: CASSPLPTGGYGYTF
CDR3nt: TGTGCCAGCAGTCCCTTACCGACAGGGGGCTATGGCTACACCTTC
d_gene: TRBD1
v_gene: TRBV27
j_gene: TRBJ1-2
abundance: -

CDR3aa: CASSLSWSPGHDYTF
CDR3nt: TGTGCCAGCAGTTTATCGTGGAGTCCGGGTCATGACTACACCTTC
d_gene: -
v_gene: TRBV27
j_gene: TRBJ1-2
abundance: -

CDR3aa: CASSQGDSNSGANVLTF
CDR3nt: TGCGCCAGCAGCCAAGGGGACAGCAACTCTGGGGCCAACGTCCTGACTTTC
d_gene: TRBD1
v_gene: TRBV4-3
j_gene: TRBJ2-6
abundance: -

CDR3aa: CASSLQGAPNEKLFF
CDR3nt: TGTGCCAGCAGCTTACAAGGGGCCCCTAATGAAAAACTGTTTTTT
d_gene: -
v_gene: TRBV7-2
j_gene: TRBJ1-4
abundance: -

CDR3aa: CASSVEGTVNLNTEAFF
CDR3nt: TGTGCCAGCAGCGTAGAAGGGACAGTCAATTTGAACACTGAAGCTTTCTTT
d_gene: TRBD1
v_gene: TRBV9
j_gene: TRBJ1-1
abundance: -

CDR3aa: CASSPRGEAGNTIYF
CDR3nt: TGTGCCAGCTCACCCCGCGGAGAGGCCGGAAACACCATATATTTT
d_gene: -
v_gene: TRBV18
j_gene: TRBJ1-3
abundance: -

CDR3aa: CASSLGVGKEAFF
CDR3nt: TGTGCCAGCAGCTTAGGGGTGGGCAAAGAAGCTTTCTTT
d_gene: -
v_gene: TRBV7-9
j_gene: TRBJ1-1
abundance: -

CDR3aa: CASSWGQDPTSEQYF
CDR3nt: TGTGCCAGCAGTTGGGGACAGGACCCGACCTCCGAGCAGTACTTC
d_gene: TRBD1
v_gene: TRBV6-1
j_gene: TRBJ2-7
abundance: -

CDR3aa: CASSEAQFGYTF
CDR3nt: TGTGCCAGCAGCGAAGCACAGTTCGGCTACACCTTC
d_gene: -
v_gene: TRBV7-9
j_gene: TRBJ1-2
abundance: -

CDR3aa: CASSRTSSETQYF
CDR3nt: TGTGCCAGCAGTCGGACTAGCTCAGAGACCCAGTACTTC
d_gene: TRBD2
v_gene: TRBV11-3
j_gene: TRBJ2-5
abundance: -

CDR3aa: CASSYIGLQDTQYF
CDR3nt: TGTGCCAGCAGCTATATTGGATTACAGGATACGCAGTATTTT
d_gene: -
v_gene: TRBV7-3
j_gene: TRBJ2-3
abundance: -

CDR3aa: CASGENYGYTF
CDR3nt: TGTGCATCGGGAGAGAACTATGGCTACACCTTC
d_gene: -
v_gene: TRBV27
j_gene: TRBJ1-2
abundance: -

CDR3aa: CASTGQGNYGYTF
CDR3nt: TGTGCCAGCACCGGACAGGGCAACTATGGCTACACCTTC
d_gene: TRBD1
v_gene: TRBV6-1
j_gene: TRBJ1-2
abundance: -

CDR3aa: CASSQDPLDTQYF
CDR3nt: TGCGCCAGCAGCCAAGATCCCTTAGATACGCAGTATTTT
d_gene: -
v_gene: TRBV4-1
j_gene: TRBJ2-3
abundance: -

CDR3aa: CASSFGGLGFTNEKLFF
CDR3nt: TGTGCCAGCAGCTTCGGGGGGTTGGGATTCACTAATGAAAAACTGTTTTTT
d_gene: -
v_gene: TRBV7-9
j_gene: TRBJ1-4
abundance: -

CDR3aa: CASSYTTGTAPLHF
CDR3nt: TGCGCCAGCAGCTACACCACAGGGACGGCACCCCTCCACTTT
d_gene: -
v_gene: TRBV5-1
j_gene: TRBJ1-6
abundance: -

CDR3aa: CASRSDRDRVHSPLHF
CDR3nt: TGTGCCAGCAGATCCGACCGGGACAGGGTTCACTCACCCCTCCACTTT
d_gene: TRBD1
v_gene: TRBV27
j_gene: TRBJ1-6
abundance: -

CDR3aa: CASSYTTGDTGELFF
CDR3nt: TGTGCCAGCAGCTATACGACAGGGGACACCGGGGAGCTGTTTTTT
d_gene: TRBD1
v_gene: TRBV4-2
j_gene: TRBJ2-2
abundance: -

CDR3aa: CASSLAGRAYQETQYF
CDR3nt: TGTGCCAGCAGCTTGGCCGGCAGGGCGTACCAAGAGACCCAGTACTTC
d_gene: -
v_gene: TRBV11-2
j_gene: TRBJ2-5
abundance: -

CDR3aa: CASSASSSGANVLTF
CDR3nt: TGTGCCAGCAGTGCCAGTTCCTCTGGGGCCAACGTCCTGACTTTC
d_gene: -
v_gene: TRBV6-1
j_gene: TRBJ2-6
abundance: -

CDR3aa: CASSPGYGYTF
CDR3nt: TGTGCCAGTAGCCCAGGGTACGGCTACACCTTC
d_gene: -
v_gene: TRBV19
j_gene: TRBJ1-2
abundance: -

CDR3aa: CASSGGTLGGEQFF
CDR3nt: TGCGCCAGCAGCGGGGGCACGCTGGGGGGGGAGCAGTTCTTC
d_gene: -
v_gene: TRBV5-1
j_gene: TRBJ2-1
abundance: -

CDR3aa: CASSQVIAGSGTDTQYF
CDR3nt: TGCGCCAGCAGCCAAGTAATAGCGGGGAGCGGAACAGATACGCAGTATTTT
d_gene: TRBD2
v_gene: TRBV4-3
j_gene: TRBJ2-3
abundance: -

CDR3aa: CASSQNRNCWTEAFF
CDR3nt: TGCGCCAGCAGTCAGAACAGAAACTGTTGGACTGAAGCTTTCTTT
d_gene: -
v_gene: TRBV23-1
j_gene: TRBJ1-1
abundance: -

CDR3aa: CASSRGNEQFF
CDR3nt: TGTGCCAGCTCCCGGGGCAATGAGCAGTTCTTC
d_gene: -
v_gene: TRBV6-5
j_gene: TRBJ2-1
abundance: -

CDR3aa: CASSIKGLNTEAFF
CDR3nt: TGTGCCAGTAGTATAAAGGGGTTGAACACTGAAGCTTTCTTT
d_gene: -
v_gene: TRBV19
j_gene: TRBJ1-1
abundance: -

CDR3aa: CASSQDRDKYEKLFF
CDR3nt: TGCGCCAGCAGCCAAGACCGGGACAAGTATGAAAAACTGTTTTTT
d_gene: -
v_gene: TRBV4-1
j_gene: TRBJ1-4
abundance: few

CDR3aa: CASSLKGRVSLEQFF
CDR3nt: TGTGCCAGCAGTCTCAAGGGCAGGGTGTCTTTGGAGCAGTTCTTC
d_gene: -
v_gene: TRBV6-1
j_gene: TRBJ2-1
abundance: -

CDR3aa: CASRVRRSSYNEQFF
CDR3nt: TGTGCCAGCAGGGTCCGGAGAAGCTCCTACAATGAGCAGTTCTTC
d_gene: -
v_gene: TRBV28
j_gene: TRBJ2-1
abundance: -

CDR3aa: CASSPTDQRHGYTF
CDR3nt: TGTGCCAGCAGTCCCACCGACCAGAGGCATGGCTACACCTTC
d_gene: -
v_gene: TRBV28
j_gene: TRBJ1-2
abundance: -

CDR3aa: CASSSIGQDKETQYF
CDR3nt: TGTGCCAGCAGCTCCATCGGGCAGGACAAAGAGACCCAGTACTTC
d_gene: -
v_gene: TRBV7-9
j_gene: TRBJ2-5
abundance: -

CDR3aa: CASSSGQGDYGYTF
CDR3nt: TGTGCCAGCAGCTCTGGACAGGGGGACTATGGCTACACCTTC
d_gene: TRBD1
v_gene: TRBV7-6
j_gene: TRBJ1-2
abundance: -

CDR3aa: CASKELAGGVYEQYF
CDR3nt: TGTGCCAGCAAGGAGCTAGCGGGAGGAGTGTACGAGCAGTACTTC
d_gene: TRBD2
v_gene: TRBV28
j_gene: TRBJ2-7
abundance: -

CDR3aa: CASSLPRDSPYEQYF
CDR3nt: TGTGCCAGCAGTTTACCCCGGGACAGCCCCTACGAGCAGTACTTC
d_gene: TRBD1
v_gene: TRBV27
j_gene: TRBJ2-7
abundance: -

CDR3aa: CASSQEIVAAYGYTF
CDR3nt: TGCGCCAGCAGCCAAGAAATTGTGGCCGCATATGGCTACACCTTC
d_gene: -
v_gene: TRBV4-3
j_gene: TRBJ1-2
abundance: -

CDR3aa: CASSVDGANTEAFF
CDR3nt: TGTGCCAGCAGCGTAGATGGGGCGAACACTGAAGCTTTCTTT
d_gene: -
v_gene: TRBV9
j_gene: TRBJ1-1
abundance: -

CDR3aa: CASSLQGEETEAFF
CDR3nt: TGTGCCAGCAGCCTGCAGGGGGAAGAAACTGAAGCTTTCTTT
d_gene: TRBD1
v_gene: TRBV7-3
j_gene: TRBJ1-1
abundance: -

CDR3aa: CASSLGGRDTEAFF
CDR3nt: TGCGCCAGCAGCTTAGGGGGTAGGGACACTGAAGCTTTCTTT
d_gene: -
v_gene: TRBV5-1
j_gene: TRBJ1-1
abundance: -

CDR3aa: CASATASGGEEETQYF
CDR3nt: TGTGCCAGCGCAACAGCTAGCGGGGGGGAGGAAGAGACCCAGTACTTC
d_gene: TRBD2
v_gene: TRBV4-2
j_gene: TRBJ2-5
abundance: -

CDR3aa: CASSQGSGGQETQYF
CDR3nt: TGTGCCAGCAGCCAAGGGAGCGGGGGGCAAGAGACCCAGTACTTC
d_gene: TRBD2
v_gene: TRBV4-2
j_gene: TRBJ2-5
abundance: few

CDR3aa: CASSQSTGRVGNTIYF
CDR3nt: TGTGCCAGCAGTCAATCAACGGGCAGGGTTGGAAACACCATATATTTT
d_gene: -
v_gene: TRBV28
j_gene: TRBJ1-3
abundance: -

CDR3aa: CASSDSELPSSTDTQYF
CDR3nt: TGTGCCAGCAGTGACTCGGAGCTACCTTCTAGCACAGATACGCAGTATTTT
d_gene: -
v_gene: TRBV6-4
j_gene: TRBJ2-3
abundance: -

CDR3aa: CAGGLAGEETQYF
CDR3nt: TGTGCCGGGGGACTAGCGGGGGAAGAGACCCAGTACTTC
d_gene: TRBD2
v_gene: TRBV9
j_gene: TRBJ2-5
abundance: -

CDR3aa: CASSSDSLNTEAFF
CDR3nt: TGTGCCAGCAGTTCGGACAGTTTGAACACTGAAGCTTTCTTT
d_gene: -
v_gene: TRBV27
j_gene: TRBJ1-1
abundance: once

CDR3aa: CASSQDVGQINQPQHF
CDR3nt: TGTGCCAGCAGCCAAGATGTGGGACAGATCAATCAGCCCCAGCATTTT
d_gene: TRBD1
v_gene: TRBV4-2
j_gene: TRBJ1-5
abundance: -

CDR3aa: CASSQGGGGDTQYF
CDR3nt: TGTGCCAGCAGCCAGGGGGGGGGAGGAGATACGCAGTATTTT
d_gene: TRBD2
v_gene: TRBV4-2
j_gene: TRBJ2-3
abundance: -

CDR3aa: CASSLVVGDEQFF
CDR3nt: TGTGCCAGCAGCTTAGTGGTAGGGGATGAGCAGTTCTTC
d_gene: -
v_gene: TRBV7-6
j_gene: TRBJ2-1
abundance: -